A selection of T cell receptor beta chains follows, all from one sample in a study of cytomegalovirus exposure and HLA in healthy donors. Sequencing was performed with immunoSEQ multiplex PCR; in TCRdb, only in-frame clones are kept and a portion is missing. The top ten clones hold 3.7% of a sample with 160,000 or so clones, around three quarters of them seen once. Material: PBMCs. These receptors were collected from a man younger than 40 in good health and CMV-seropositive. Each CDR3 is given with its conserved first and last residue. Fields, in order: V gene, clone size, D gene, J gene, CDR3 protein, CDR3 DNA. A D gene is named only where the DNA matches it firmly. Not all rows give a size; the values are once, few, many and, for expanded clones, a class.

>TRBV23-1|NA|TRBD1|TRBJ2-7
CASSHGQAATYEQYF
TGCGCCAGCAGTCACGGACAGGCCGCTACCTACGAGCAGTACTTC
>TRBV9|few|NA|TRBJ2-7
CASSLRPTPYEQYF
TGTGCCAGCAGCCTCCGGCCGACACCCTACGAGCAGTACTTC
>TRBV15|NA|TRBD1|TRBJ2-5
CATSRMTGWIPQETQYF
TGTGCCACCAGCAGAATGACAGGGTGGATTCCCCAAGAGACCCAGTACTTC
>TRBV5-1|NA|NA|TRBJ2-7
CASSLTGHTYEQYF
TGCGCCAGCAGCTTGACAGGGCATACCTACGAGCAGTACTTC
>TRBV28|NA|NA|TRBJ2-2
CASRDNRNTGELFF
TGTGCCAGCAGAGATAATAGAAACACCGGGGAGCTGTTTTTT
>TRBV18|NA|TRBD1|TRBJ2-7
CASSPKVVPGQGVRVAGPYEQYF
TGTGCCAGCTCACCCAAAGTTGTACCGGGACAGGGGGTTCGAGTAGCGGGGCCCTACGAGCAGTACTTC
>TRBV7-3|NA|NA|TRBJ2-7
CASSPNPGVEQYF
TGTGCCAGCAGCCCCAACCCAGGGGTCGAGCAGTACTTC
>TRBV7-9|once|NA|TRBJ2-7
CASSHTSHEQYF
TGTGCCAGCAGCCACACTAGCCACGAGCAGTACTTC
>TRBV11-2|NA|NA|TRBJ1-1
CASSRVLGQNTEAFF
TGTGCCAGCAGCAGAGTGCTTGGACAGAACACTGAAGCTTTCTTT
>TRBV5-5|NA|NA|TRBJ2-1
CASSSSNHRAVDEQFF
TGTGCCAGCAGCTCCTCAAACCACAGGGCTGTGGATGAGCAGTTCTTC
>TRBV20-1|NA|NA|TRBJ2-3
CSARDTHTQYF
TGCAGTGCTCGGGACACTCATACGCAGTATTTT
>TRBV5-1|once|NA|TRBJ2-1
CASSAADSSYNEQFF
TGCGCCAGCAGCGCCGCGGACAGCTCCTACAATGAGCAGTTCTTC
>TRBV7-2|NA|NA|TRBJ2-7
CASSFQGLSYEQYF
TGTGCCAGCAGTTTCCAGGGCCTCTCCTACGAGCAGTACTTC
>TRBV2|NA|TRBD1|TRBJ1-2
CASSPTGNGYGYTF
TGTGCCAGCAGCCCGACAGGGAATGGCTATGGCTACACCTTC
>TRBV2|NA|NA|TRBJ2-7
CANSDTYEQYF
TGTGCCAACAGTGATACCTACGAGCAGTACTTC
>TRBV4-2|few|NA|TRBJ1-5
CASSQDQVQPQHF
TGTGCCAGCAGCCAAGATCAGGTTCAGCCCCAGCATTTT
>TRBV19|NA|TRBD2|TRBJ2-7
CASSPGTSGGGDYEQYF
TGTGCCAGTAGTCCGGGGACTAGCGGGGGAGGGGACTACGAGCAGTACTTC
>TRBV5-6|few|TRBD2|TRBJ2-3
CASNAGLGTDTQYF
TGTGCCAGCAATGCGGGACTAGGCACAGATACGCAGTATTTT
>TRBV7-6|NA|TRBD1|TRBJ2-7
CASSPWTGAYEQYF
TGTGCCAGCAGCCCCTGGACAGGGGCCTACGAGCAGTACTTC
>TRBV21-1|NA|NA|TRBJ2-7
CASIPRGGTYEQYF
TGTGCCAGCATCCCTAGGGGGGGAACCTACGAGCAGTACTTC
>TRBV10-3|NA|TRBD2|TRBJ2-2
CAISGAGAVGELFF
TGTGCCATCAGTGGAGCGGGGGCGGTCGGGGAGCTGTTTTTT
>TRBV29-1|NA|NA|TRBJ2-5
CSVEDLQETQYF
TGCAGCGTTGAAGACCTTCAAGAGACCCAGTACTTC
>TRBV2|few|NA|TRBJ2-5
CASSEWGGQETQYF
TGTGCCAGCAGTGAGTGGGGAGGACAAGAGACCCAGTACTTC
>TRBV6-5|few|NA|TRBJ1-2
CASSLQLNNYGYTF
TGTGCCAGCAGTTTACAGCTAAACAACTATGGCTACACCTTC
>TRBV2|NA|NA|TRBJ2-2
CASSEAGRAELFF
TGTGCCAGCAGTGAAGCGGGCAGGGCGGAGCTGTTTTTT
>TRBV7-2|NA|NA|TRBJ2-7
CASSLDPPGEQYF
TGTGCCAGCAGCTTAGACCCCCCCGGGGAGCAGTACTTC
>TRBV30|NA|TRBD1|TRBJ1-2
CAWRRQGGFYGYTF
TGTGCCTGGCGAAGACAGGGGGGGTTCTATGGCTACACCTTC
>TRBV29-1|NA|NA|TRBJ2-1
CSVEGREDNEQFF
TGCAGCGTTGAAGGCAGGGAGGACAATGAGCAGTTCTTC
>TRBV6-1|NA|NA|TRBJ2-7
CASSERAGRNEQYF
TGTGCCAGCAGTGAACGCGCAGGGCGGAACGAGCAGTACTTC
>TRBV6-1|few|TRBD1|TRBJ1-5
CASSEPLRTGRNQPQHF
TGTGCCAGCAGTGAACCCCTACGGACAGGGAGAAATCAGCCCCAGCATTTT
>TRBV27|NA|TRBD2|TRBJ2-7
CASSLERGGSYEQYF
TGTGCCAGCAGTTTAGAGCGGGGGGGCTCCTACGAGCAGTACTTC
>TRBV28|NA|TRBD1|TRBJ1-3
CASSWGQSGNTIYF
TGTGCCAGCAGTTGGGGACAGTCTGGAAACACCATATATTTT
>TRBV7-9|NA|TRBD2|TRBJ2-2
CASSSKGLPGTGELFF
TGTGCCAGCAGTTCCAAGGGACTACCGGGCACCGGGGAGCTGTTTTTT
>TRBV30|NA|NA|TRBJ2-3
CAWSPGGSTDTQYF
TGTGCCTGGAGCCCCGGCGGTTCCACAGATACGCAGTATTTT
>TRBV19|NA|NA|TRBJ1-3
CASSIAGSGNTIYF
TGTGCCAGTAGTATTGCGGGGTCTGGAAACACCATATATTTT
>TRBV7-2|NA|NA|TRBJ2-5
CASSYPADRMEETQYF
TGTGCCAGCAGCTACCCCGCCGACAGGATGGAAGAGACCCAGTACTTC
>TRBV7-2|NA|NA|TRBJ1-5
CASSSYRDGQPQHF
TGTGCCAGCAGCTCTTACAGGGACGGGCAGCCCCAGCATTTT
>TRBV6-5|few|NA|TRBJ1-4
CASNYLGQIGEKLFF
TGTGCCAGCAACTACCTTGGACAGATCGGTGAAAAACTGTTTTTT
>TRBV15|NA|NA|TRBJ1-1
CATSRYTGIGYPEAFF
TGTGCCACCAGCAGATACACAGGGATAGGGTATCCTGAAGCTTTCTTT
>TRBV6-6|few|TRBD1|TRBJ1-4
CASKRGPTNEKLFF
TGTGCCAGCAAGAGGGGGCCAACTAATGAAAAACTGTTTTTT
>TRBV5-1|NA|TRBD2|TRBJ2-1
CASSLGRGGNEQFF
TGCGCCAGCAGCTTGGGGCGGGGGGGAAATGAGCAGTTCTTC
>TRBV19|few|NA|TRBJ2-7
CASSIDLTYEQYF
TGTGCCAGTAGTATAGACCTAACCTACGAGCAGTACTTC
>TRBV27|NA|TRBD2|TRBJ2-7
CASSPLAGGTLEQYF
TGTGCCAGCAGTCCATTAGCGGGGGGCACCTTGGAGCAGTACTTC
>TRBV5-4|NA|NA|TRBJ1-5
CASSLDGYQPQHF
TGTGCCAGCAGCTTGGACGGGTATCAGCCCCAGCATTTT